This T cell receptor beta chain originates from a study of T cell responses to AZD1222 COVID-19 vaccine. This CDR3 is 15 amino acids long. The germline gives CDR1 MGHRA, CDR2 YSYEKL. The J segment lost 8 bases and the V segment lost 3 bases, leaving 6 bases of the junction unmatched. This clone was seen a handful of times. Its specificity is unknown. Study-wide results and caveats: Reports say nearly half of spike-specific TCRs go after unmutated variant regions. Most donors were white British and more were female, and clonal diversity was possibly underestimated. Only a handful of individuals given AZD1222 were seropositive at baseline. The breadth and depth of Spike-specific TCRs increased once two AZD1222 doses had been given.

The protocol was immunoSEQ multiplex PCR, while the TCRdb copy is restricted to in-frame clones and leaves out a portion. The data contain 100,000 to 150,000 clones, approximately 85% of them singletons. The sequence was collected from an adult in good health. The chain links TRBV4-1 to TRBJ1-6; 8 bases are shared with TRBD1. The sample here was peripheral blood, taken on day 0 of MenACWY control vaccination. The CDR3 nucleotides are TGCGCCAGCAGCCATGACAGGGGAGACTATTCACCCCTCCACTTT. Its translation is CASSHDRGDYSPLHF.